The following is a TCR beta chain sequence with its context. Antigen unknown. The source of the sample is a study of CD8+ T cells in alopecia areata. For the study at large: Affected scalp percentage set treated patients' severity scores.

Study-level findings and limits: Patients displayed less clarity in TCR sharing than mice, a finding possibly related to HLA. For baseline CD8+ expansion, any link to response stays uncertain with one nonresponder.

After removal of 4 bases from V and 6 bases from J, the junction contained 10 bases not matched to a gene. There are 15 residues in the CDR3. Germline assignment: CDR1 SGDLS and CDR2 YYNGEE. In each case, RNA was isolated and then reverse transcribed into cDNA as the sequencing template. Using immunoSEQ multiplex PCR, the repertoire was profiled, and TCRdb retains in-frame clones only, with some absent. The sample includes about 220,000 clones, about 57% seen only once; the top ten take 1.5% to 2%. Regarding treatment: oral pan-JAK inhibitor, 5-10 mg twice daily. The V call is TRBV9, the J call TRBJ2-3, with TRBD1 identical over 8 bases. The sequencing used CD4+ T cells sorted from blood, collected at week 4, from a patient treated with tofacitinib. This clonotype was sampled from a human donor with alopecia areata. The CDR3 nucleotides are TGTGCCAGCAGCACAACTCAGGGGGCAAGGGATACGCAGTATTTT. Amino acids: CASSTTQGARDTQYF.